The T cell receptor beta chain under discussion was sequenced for a study of T cell responses to AZD1222 COVID-19 vaccine. This table comes from immunoSEQ multiplex PCR, and its TCRdb copy is limited to in-frame clones, with some not included. The sample lists more than 90,000 clones, approximately 91% occurring once. Analysis merged second doses at about 4 or about 12 weeks. Sequences were derived from peripheral blood, sampled 28 days after the second AZD1222 dose. The sequence was collected from an adult who received the AZD1222 COVID-19 vaccine.

The CDR3 region has the DNA TGTGCCAGCAGCCTCGGTCCGAGGGGCGAGCAGTACTTC. Translating gives CASSLGPRGEQYF. The chain links TRBV6-5 to TRBJ2-7; D may correspond to TRBD1 or TRBD2 (5 bases each). Between the trimmed V and J ends, which lost 6 bases and 6 bases, there was a span of 15 bases. CDR3 size: 13 residues. The germline V gene encodes CDR1 MNHEY and CDR2 SVGAGI.